Listed here are 18 T cell receptor beta chains from one sample, sequenced in a study of brain T cells in children with intractable seizures. TCRdb keeps only in-frame clones here, not all; method: immunoSEQ multiplex PCR. The profile shows around 100,000 clones, approximately 94% of them singletons. The sequences come from peripheral blood, collected at surgery. The receptors here all came from a boy in the first two years of life with hemimegalencephaly and intractable seizures.

J is TRBJ2-7 and V is TRBV11-3; D is possibly TRBD2 (6 bases). This CDR3 contains 15 residues. The V end was cut by 4 bases, the J end by 2 bases, with 15 bases between. Germline V gene data show CDR1 as SGHNT and CDR2 as YENEEA. CDR3 sequence (DNA): TGTGCCAGCAGCTCAGCCGGGACTTCGGCCTACGAGCAGTACTTC. This translates into CASSSAGTSAYEQYF.

This chain joins TRBV7-3 and TRBJ2-7, with 11 bases fitting TRBD2. CDR1 and CDR2 (germline): SGHTA, FQGTGA. J gave up 4 bases and V 5 bases, and 1 base lay outside the gene matches. The CDR3 loop spans 13 amino acids. The CDR3 region is CASSRLAGYEQYF. CDR3 nucleotides: TGTGCCAGCAGCCGACTAGCGGGATACGAGCAGTACTTC.

A single count supports this clone. The V and J genes are TRBV18 and TRBJ2-3; 10 nucleotides line up with TRBD2. This CDR3 has 18 residues. V shed 2 bases and J 0 bases; nucleotides not matched to a gene: 8. From germline, CDR1 is KGHSH and CDR2 LQKENI. CDR3 sequence reads: CASSPVAGTSVSTDTQYF. CDR3 DNA: TGTGCCAGCTCACCAGTGGCCGGGACTAGCGTAAGCACAGATACGCAGTATTTT. The full variable domain, its missing parts supplied by reference TRBV18 and TRBJ2-3, is NAGVMQNPRHLVRRRGQEARLRCSPMKGHSHVYWYRQLPEEGLKFMVYLQKENIIDESGMPKERFSAEFPKEGPSILRIQQVVRGDSAAYFCASSPVAGTSVSTDTQYFGPGTRLTVL.

The rearrangement links TRBV6-6 to TRBJ1-1; D is possibly TRBD1 (5 bases). V was pared by 0 bases and J by 4 bases, with 9 bases between. The CDR3 covers 14 residues. CDR1 is MNHNY and CDR2 is SVGAGI in the germline V gene (reference sequence). The CDR3 DNA reads as TGTGCCAGCAGTTACTCGGTGGGGGGCACTGAAGCTTTCTTT. Translating gives CASSYSVGGTEAFF.

The gene calls are TRBV11-2 and TRBJ1-3; the D gene is possibly TRBD1 (6 bases). V was pared by 6 bases and J by 2 bases, with 17 bases between. The CDR3 extends over 16 amino acids. Germline loops: CDR1 SGHAT, CDR2 FQNNGV. The CDR3 protein is CASRLSRGATGNTIYF. In nucleotides, the CDR3 is TGTGCCAGCAGATTAAGTAGGGGGGCAACTGGAAACACCATATATTTT.

V and J are TRBV6-5 and TRBJ2-1; D possibly corresponds to TRBD2 (5 bases). The CDR3 loop spans 13 amino acids. The germline V gene encodes CDR1 MNHEY and CDR2 SVGAGI. Trimming removed 10 bases at V and 8 bases at J, with 18 bases between. The CDR3 protein is CATTPRLRDEQFF. Written as DNA, the CDR3 is TGTGCCACCACCCCTCGTTTGCGGGATGAGCAGTTCTTC.

The chain carries TRBV6-5 and TRBJ2-7, with D perhaps TRBD2 (6 bases). The germline V gene encodes CDR1 MNHEY and CDR2 SVGAGI. The CDR3 sequence is 15 residues long. The germline V and J ends were trimmed by 5 bases and 4 bases, with 18 bases remaining between them. CDR3 nucleotides: TGTGCCAGCAGTCCACAGCGGGTCCATGGGTACGAGCAGTACTTC. Translation: CASSPQRVHGYEQYF.

J is TRBJ1-2 and V is TRBV4-3; D unresolved. The germline CDR1 and CDR2 sequences are LGHNA and YSLEER. There are 14 residues in the CDR3. Trimming stripped 0 bases from V and 13 bases from J, with 18 bases between. The DNA of the CDR3 is TGCGCCAGCAGCCAAGATAGGACTACTCCCCAGCGCACCTTC. Translating gives CASSQDRTTPQRTF.

This sequence joins TRBV29-1 and TRBJ1-2, with TRBD1 matching 7 bases. Germline V lookup: CDR1 SQVTM, CDR2 ANQGSEA. The CDR3 contains 13 residues. V shed 3 bases and J 3 bases; nucleotides not matched to a gene: 4. The CDR3 loop reads CSVDRQGYYGYTF. In DNA, the CDR3 is TGCAGCGTTGACCGACAGGGATACTATGGCTACACCTTC.

This sequence joins TRBV6-5 and TRBJ2-5, with D unclear. CDR1 MNHEY and CDR2 SVGAGI come from the germline V gene. The CDR3 contains 11 residues. Trimming shortened V by 5 bases and J by 5 bases, and 6 bases separated the two germline ends. CDR3 sequence: CASSRSETQYF. The CDR3 nucleotides are TGTGCCAGCAGTCGTTCCGAGACCCAGTACTTC.

The V call is TRBV24-1, the J call TRBJ1-2; D uncertain. From germline, CDR1 is KGHDR and CDR2 SFDVKD. Trimming took off 1 base at V and 1 base at J, with 0 bases between the two ends. This CDR3 contains 12 residues. Here the CDR3 reads CATSDFNYGYTF. In DNA, the CDR3 is TGTGCCACCAGTGATTTTAACTATGGCTACACCTTC.

This clone was seen only once. This chain connects TRBV11-2 to TRBJ2-5; TRBD2 matches 14 bases. This CDR3 spans 16 amino acids. Unmatched junction bases numbered 6, after V lost 5 bases and J lost 4 bases. Germline CDR1 reads SGHAT; CDR2 reads FQNNGV. For the CDR3, the DNA is TGTGCCAGCAGCGTGACTAGCGGGAGGGGAGGAGAGACCCAGTACTTC. Translated, it gives CASSVTSGRGGETQYF.

The genes are TRBV4-3 and TRBJ2-1; the D gene is possibly TRBD2 (6 bases). CDR3 length: 15 amino acids. The germline V gene has CDR1 LGHNA and CDR2 YSLEER. Trimming removed 4 bases at V and 5 bases at J, with 15 bases between. In DNA, the CDR3 is TGCGCCAGCAGCCCTCACGGCGGGATGGACAATGAGCAGTTCTTC. It specifies CASSPHGGMDNEQFF.

The chain combines TRBV28 with TRBJ1-1; no reliable D call. V lost 5 bases and J lost 1, with 8 bases in between. The CDR3 runs 13 residues. Germline V gene data show CDR1 as MDHEN and CDR2 as SYDVKM. The CDR3 here is CASSPIQNTEAFF. In DNA, the CDR3 is TGTGCCAGCAGTCCAATACAGAACACTGAAGCTTTCTTT. The full variable domain, completed using reference TRBV28 and TRBJ1-1, is DVKVTQSSRYLVKRTGEKVFLECVQDMDHENMFWYRQDPGLGLRLIYFSYDVKMKEKGDIPEGYSVSREKKERFSLILESASTNQTSMYLCASSPIQNTEAFFGQGTRLTVV.

The CDR3 nucleotides read TGTGCCATCAGCGGGCCAAACCGCAATGAGCAGTTCTTC. It encodes CAISGPNRNEQFF. The genes are TRBV10-3 and TRBJ2-1; D not resolved. Per the germline V gene, CDR1 is ENHRY and CDR2 is SYGVKD. The V and J ends lost 6 bases and 6 bases respectively, with 12 bases between them. The CDR3 extends over 13 amino acids.

The chain recombines TRBV20-1 with TRBJ2-3; 10 bases map to TRBD2. The germline V gene has CDR1 DFQATT and CDR2 SNEGSKA (reference sequence). V gave up 3 bases and J gave up 4 bases; unmatched junction bases: 1. This CDR3 comprises 13 residues. CDR3 sequence reads: CSASLAGADTQYF. The CDR3 coding sequence is TGCAGTGCTAGTCTAGCGGGAGCAGATACGCAGTATTTT.

The DNA for the CDR3 is TGCAGCGTGAGCGGGGAAACCTCCTACGAGCAGTACTTC. Protein: CSVSGETSYEQYF. The chain carries TRBV29-1 and TRBJ2-7; 7 bases match TRBD2. The CDR3 consists of 13 residues. V trimming: 6 bases; J trimming: 0 bases; junction bases outside the gene matches: 5. Germline V gene lookup returns CDR1 SQVTM and CDR2 ANQGSEA.

The genes are TRBV12-3 or TRBV12-4 and TRBJ1-1, with D perhaps matching TRBD1 (5 bases). The V end was cut by 7 bases, the J end by 1 base, with 10 bases between. The CDR3 runs 13 residues. The CDR3: CASTTTENTEAFF. The CDR3 nucleotides are TGTGCCAGCACCACGACAGAGAACACTGAAGCTTTCTTT.